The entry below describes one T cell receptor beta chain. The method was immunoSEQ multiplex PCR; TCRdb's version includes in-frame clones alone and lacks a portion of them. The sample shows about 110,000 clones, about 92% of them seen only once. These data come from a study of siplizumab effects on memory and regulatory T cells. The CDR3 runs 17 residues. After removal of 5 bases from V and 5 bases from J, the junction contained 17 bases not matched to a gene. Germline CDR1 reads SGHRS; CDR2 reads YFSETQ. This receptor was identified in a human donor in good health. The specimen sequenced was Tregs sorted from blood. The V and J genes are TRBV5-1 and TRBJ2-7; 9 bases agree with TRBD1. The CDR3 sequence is CASSFVLTGGALDEQYF. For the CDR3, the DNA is TGCGCCAGCAGTTTCGTACTCACAGGGGGCGCATTAGACGAGCAGTACTTC. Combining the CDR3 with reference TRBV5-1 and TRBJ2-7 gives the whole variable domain KAGVTQTPRYLIKTRGQQVTLSCSPISGHRSVSWYQQTPGQGLQFLFEYFSETQRNKGNFPGRFSGRQFSNSRSEMNVSTLELGDSALYLCASSFVLTGGALDEQYFGPGTRLTVT.